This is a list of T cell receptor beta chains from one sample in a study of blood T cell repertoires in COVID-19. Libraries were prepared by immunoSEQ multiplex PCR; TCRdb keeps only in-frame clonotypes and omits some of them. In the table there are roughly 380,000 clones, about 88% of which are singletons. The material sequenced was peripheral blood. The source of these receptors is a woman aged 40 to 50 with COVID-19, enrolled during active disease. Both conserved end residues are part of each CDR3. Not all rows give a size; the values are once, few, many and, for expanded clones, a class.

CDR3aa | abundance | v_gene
CASSLDGTGQETQYF | . | TRBV5-4
CAISPRSRDSLGSF | . | TRBV10-3
CASSVRVAGLREEQFF | . | TRBV9
CASSVGGTGLPEAFF | . | TRBV9
CASSLQGFPGELFF | . | TRBV5-6
CASSFLPRDYNEQFF | . | TRBV27
CATSREFGSPEAFF | few | TRBV15
CASSIDRGAGELFF | . | TRBV19
CASSVGGGWNEKLFF | . | TRBV9
CAPQGGILNTEAFF | . | TRBV6-5
CATSAGYDQPQHF | . | TRBV24-1
CATGGGIDNYGYTF | . | TRBV28
CASRPGTAYQPQHF | once | TRBV6-5
CASSDSGGGPYNEQFF | once | TRBV6-4
CANRQVDEQYF | . | TRBV2
CASREREAYNEQFF | few | TRBV28